These T cell receptor beta chains were read from a single sample in a study of T-cell reconstitution after alpha-beta-depleted transplantation in children. From the PCR reads, TCRdb called clonotypes with MiXCR, one entry per CDR3 protein. The sample lists approximately 1,000,000 distinct CDR3 sequences; about 31% were seen once. The specimen was PBMCs, mostly from graft donor cells, collected 360 days after TCRalphabeta/CD19-depleted stem cell transplant. The source is a boy under two years old who had a stem cell transplant for SCID, so the T cells may come from the graft donor. The CDR3 runs from the conserved cysteine through the conserved F or W. D genes are given only for firm matches. A row's size may be missing; if present it is once, few, many or a size class.

-	TRBJ1-4	TRBV5-1	many	TGTGCCAGCAGCTTAGGGGGTTCAACTAATGAAAAACTGTTTTTT	CASSLGGSTNEKLFF
TRBD2	TRBJ2-7	TRBV5-1	-	TGCGCCAGCAGCTCCCCTAGCGGGGGATCCTACGAGCAGTACTTC	CASSSPSGGSYEQYF
-	TRBJ1-2	TRBV20-1	few	TGCACCTGCGTACCCGGAGCCTATGGCTACACCTTC	CTCVPGAYGYTF
TRBD1	TRBJ2-5	TRBV7-9	few	TGTGCCAGCAGCTTCCCCTGGACAGGGTCGCGGATTAAAGAGACCCAGTACTTC	CASSFPWTGSRIKETQYF
TRBD1	TRBJ2-7	TRBV20-1	-	TGCAGTGCTAGCCGACAGGGGTTCGAGCAGTACTTC	CSASRQGFEQYF
-	TRBJ2-1	TRBV12-3/TRBV12-4	few	TGTGCCAGCAGTTTCCGGGGACGGGATGAGCAGTTCTTC	CASSFRGRDEQFF
-	TRBJ2-5	TRBV4-3	few	TGCGCCAGCAGCCAAGTCTTTGAAGAGGAGACCCAGTACTTC	CASSQVFEEETQYF
-	TRBJ1-5	TRBV6-4	few	TGTGCCAGCAGTGGAAACGGAACAGGTAGCAATCAGCCCCAGCATTTT	CASSGNGTGSNQPQHF
-	TRBJ2-2	TRBV5-1	few	TGCGCCAGCAGCTTCCTGGAGGGGGCCGGGGAGCTGTTTTTT	CASSFLEGAGELFF
TRBD1	TRBJ2-7	TRBV5-1	few	TGCGCCAGCAGCTCGGACAGGTTATACGAGCAGTACTTC	CASSSDRLYEQYF
-	TRBJ2-7	TRBV11-2	few	TGTGCCAGCAGCTTAGATGCAGGGCTAGGAGAGCAGTACTTC	CASSLDAGLGEQYF
TRBD2	TRBJ2-3	TRBV27	few	TGTGCCAGCAAACTAGCGGACACAGATACGCAGTATTTT	CASKLADTDTQYF
TRBD1	TRBJ2-1	TRBV7-8	-	TGTGCCAGCAGCCCGCGGCTCGGGGGACAGGGGGCAAATGAGCAGTTCTTC	CASSPRLGGQGANEQFF
-	TRBJ2-4	TRBV5-6	-	TGTGCCAGCAGCTTGATGGGGATGGAGGACATTCAGTACTTC	CASSLMGMEDIQYF
TRBD1	TRBJ2-5	TRBV30	-	TGTGCCTGGAGTAAGACAGGGGGTAGAGAGACCCAGTACTTC	CAWSKTGGRETQYF
TRBD2	TRBJ2-1	TRBV12-3/TRBV12-4	few	TGTGCCAGCAGTTTCGGGCTAGCGGGGGGGGACAATGAGCAGTTCTTC	CASSFGLAGGDNEQFF
TRBD1	TRBJ2-1	TRBV3-1	-	TGTGCCAGCAGTCAGGGACAGGGCCGCAATGAGCAGTTCTTC	CASSQGQGRNEQFF
-	TRBJ2-7	TRBV18	-	TGTGCCAGCTCACCACGGGAGACTGGGGACTACGAGCAGTACTTC	CASSPRETGDYEQYF
-	TRBJ2-2	TRBV5-1	few	TGCGCCAGCAGCTTGAGTGCCGGTGAATTTGGGACCGGGGAGCTGTTTTTT	CASSLSAGEFGTGELFF
-	TRBJ2-4	TRBV7-2	-	TGTGCCAGCAGCTTAAGGGACACCTTAGCCAAAAACATTCAGTACTTC	CASSLRDTLAKNIQYF
-	TRBJ1-5	TRBV2	-	TGTGCCAGCAGTGAGGTTTCGGGTAATCAGCCCCAGCATTTT	CASSEVSGNQPQHF
-	TRBJ2-7	TRBV15	few	TGTGCCACCAGCAGAGAGGCGGTGGGCGCAGCCCCCTACGAGCAGTACTTC	CATSREAVGAAPYEQYF
TRBD2	TRBJ2-1	TRBV6-1	few	TGTGCCAGCAGGTTTAGCGGGGGGGCATTGGGTGAGCAGTTCTTC	CASRFSGGALGEQFF
TRBD2	TRBJ2-1	TRBV11-1	few	TGTGCCAGCAGCCCCCGTCGGCTAGCGGGGAACCACAATGAGCAGTTCTTC	CASSPRRLAGNHNEQFF
TRBD2	TRBJ2-1	TRBV4-1	few	TGCGCCAGCAGCCAGCGTACCGGGACTAGCGGGGGGCCTTACAATGAGCAGTTCTTC	CASSQRTGTSGGPYNEQFF
TRBD1	TRBJ1-2	TRBV12-3/TRBV12-4	-	TGTGCCAGCAGTTTACTCCTGGACAGGGCTAACTATGGCTACACCTTC	CASSLLLDRANYGYTF
-	TRBJ1-1	TRBV4-2	once	TGTGCCAGCAGCCAAGAGGCAAAAGGGGGCACTGAAGCTTTCTTT	CASSQEAKGGTEAFF
-	TRBJ1-1	TRBV18	-	TGTGCCAGCTCACATCTGAAGACAGTGAACACTGAAGCTTTCTTT	CASSHLKTVNTEAFF
-	TRBJ2-7	TRBV5-1	-	TGCGCCAGCAGCCCGATACCTCTCCCGTCCTACGAGCAGTACTTC	CASSPIPLPSYEQYF
-	TRBJ1-1	TRBV5-8	-	TGTGCCAGCAGCCCCGCAACGGGACGACGGAACACTGAAGCTTTCTTT	CASSPATGRRNTEAFF
-	TRBJ2-7	TRBV2	few	TGTGCCAGCAGGGCGGGGACAGTCGACGAGCAGTACTTC	CASRAGTVDEQYF
-	TRBJ2-1	TRBV9	-	TGTGCCAGCAGCGCCAGATCTGACCGATACAATGAGCAGTTCTTC	CASSARSDRYNEQFF
-	TRBJ1-6	TRBV6-5	-	TGTGCCAGCAGTTACGCGGGAGGAAGGGATTCACCCCTCCACTTT	CASSYAGGRDSPLHF
TRBD1	TRBJ1-2	TRBV20-1	-	TGCTGTGCTAGGCAGGGCACAGGGGGTGTGGCCTGGGGCTACACCTTC	CCARQGTGGVAWGYTF
-	TRBJ2-6	TRBV9	-	TGTGCCAGCAGCGTAGAGGGTGGGAGCAGTCGCTCTGGGGCCAACGTCCTGACTTTC	CASSVEGGSSRSGANVLTF
-	TRBJ2-1	TRBV27	-	TGTGCCAGCAGTTTATCGGCCGGGGGACCCTACAATGAGCAGTTCTTC	CASSLSAGGPYNEQFF
-	TRBJ2-7	TRBV11-2	-	TGTGCCAGCAGCTTAGACCCCCTGCTGACAGAAAGGAGCTCCTACGAGCAGTACTTC	CASSLDPLLTERSSYEQYF
-	TRBJ2-2	TRBV11-3	once	TGTGCCAGCAGCTTAACACGCACCGGGGAGCTGTTTTTT	CASSLTRTGELFF
TRBD1	TRBJ2-5	TRBV5-1	-	TGCGCCAGCCGGACAGGGGGGCAAGAGACCCAGTACTTC	CASRTGGQETQYF
-	TRBJ1-6	TRBV20-1	-	TGCAGTGCTCGTCCGCAATACCGAGGGTCGGATTCACCCCTCCACTTT	CSARPQYRGSDSPLHF
-	TRBJ2-2	TRBV11-1	few	TGTGCCAGCAGCTCGGCTCGAACCGGGACCACTGAGGACAGGGAGCTGTTTTTT	CASSSARTGTTEDRELFF
-	TRBJ2-4	TRBV12-3/TRBV12-4	few	TGTGCCAGCAGGGGCGGTATACTCCAAAACATTCAGTACTTC	CASRGGILQNIQYF
TRBD1	TRBJ2-7	TRBV20-1	-	TGCAGTGCTGTACAGGGGGCCAAACAGTACTTC	CSAVQGAKQYF
-	TRBJ2-7	TRBV15	-	TGTGCCACCAGCAGGGCCTTCACAGCGGTCTACGAGCAGTACTTC	CATSRAFTAVYEQYF
-	TRBJ2-1	TRBV29-1	-	TGCAGCGTTGAACTCAGGAACAGGGTTAGCCACAATGAGCAGTTCTTC	CSVELRNRVSHNEQFF
TRBD2	TRBJ2-1	TRBV12-3/TRBV12-4	-	TGTGCCAGCAGTTTAGGTCTAGCGGGGCTTAGCTCCTACAATGAGCAGTTCTTC	CASSLGLAGLSSYNEQFF